This is a list of T cell receptor beta chains from one sample in a study of cytomegalovirus exposure and HLA in healthy donors. Libraries were prepared by immunoSEQ multiplex PCR; TCRdb keeps only in-frame clonotypes and omits some of them. The sample records 200,000 to 250,000 clones, roughly 82% being singletons. The source material was PBMCs. The source of these receptors is a woman in her thirties or forties in good health and CMV-seropositive. Each CDR3 is given with its conserved first and last residue. The order of the fields is clone size, V gene, J gene, D gene, CDR3 protein, CDR3 DNA. D genes are given only for firm matches. Rows give clone size only sometimes, using once, few, many, or a class for an expanded clone.

.	TRBV7-3	TRBJ1-2	.	CASSSEGLRGYTF	TGTGCCAGCAGCTCGGAGGGGCTCCGAGGCTACACCTTC
.	TRBV30	TRBJ1-2	TRBD1	CAWSVLDRGKYGYTF	TGTGCCTGGAGTGTCTTGGACAGGGGAAAGTATGGCTACACCTTC
.	TRBV13	TRBJ1-4	TRBD1	CASSKTGGRGEKLFF	TGTGCCAGCAGCAAAACAGGGGGCAGGGGTGAAAAACTGTTTTTT
few	TRBV10-2	TRBJ2-5	TRBD2	CASSTSGETQYF	TGCGCCAGCAGTACTAGCGGGGAGACCCAGTACTTC
.	TRBV5-4	TRBJ2-1	.	CASSARVSYNEQFF	TGTGCCAGCAGCGCCCGCGTCTCCTACAATGAGCAGTTCTTC
.	TRBV18	TRBJ2-7	.	CASSPAEPYEQYF	TGTGCCAGCTCACCAGCGGAGCCCTACGAGCAGTACTTC
.	TRBV19	TRBJ1-3	.	CASSLQGNTIYF	TGTGCCAGTAGTTTACAAGGAAACACCATATATTTT
.	TRBV15	TRBJ2-3	TRBD1	CATSRGDGQGTDTQYF	TGTGCCACCAGCAGAGGGGACGGACAGGGGACAGATACGCAGTATTTT
.	TRBV11-2	TRBJ2-5	.	CASSLHDYRLHRWTQYF	TGTGCCAGCAGCTTACACGACTACCGGCTTCATAGGTGGACCCAGTACTTC
.	TRBV6-5	TRBJ1-1	.	CASSYRGSNTEAFF	TGTGCCAGCAGTTACAGGGGATCGAACACTGAAGCTTTCTTT
.	TRBV6-1	TRBJ2-7	TRBD1	CASSPRTGRKYF	TGTGCCAGCAGTCCGAGGACAGGGAGGAAGTACTTC
.	TRBV30	TRBJ2-1	TRBD2	CAWSVDGGVYNEQFF	TGTGCCTGGAGTGTAGATGGGGGGGTTTACAATGAGCAGTTCTTC
once	TRBV7-2	TRBJ2-7	.	CASSLSGQSSYEQYF	TGTGCCAGCAGCTTATCAGGGCAAAGCTCCTACGAGCAGTACTTC
.	TRBV7-8	TRBJ1-5	.	CASSLARGGNQPQHF	TGTGCCAGCAGCTTAGCCAGGGGAGGCAATCAGCCCCAGCATTTT
once	TRBV28	TRBJ1-2	TRBD1	CASSLLGAGTGGFGGYTF	TGTGCCAGCAGTTTATTAGGGGCGGGGACAGGGGGCTTTGGTGGCTACACCTTC
once	TRBV7-9	TRBJ2-1	TRBD1	CASSLGPTGILFF	TGTGCCAGCAGCTTAGGGCCGACAGGGATTCTGTTCTTC
few	TRBV2	TRBJ2-2	TRBD2	CASSEVPSGGADTGELFF	TGTGCCAGCAGTGAAGTGCCTAGCGGGGGGGCGGACACCGGGGAGCTGTTTTTT
.	TRBV5-5	TRBJ1-5	.	CASSFLPGGSNQPQHF	TGTGCCAGCAGCTTTTTGCCCGGGGGGTCAAATCAGCCCCAGCATTTT
.	TRBV7-9	TRBJ2-1	.	CASSPEGRGAYNEQFF	TGTGCCAGCAGCCCGGAGGGTAGGGGCGCCTACAATGAGCAGTTCTTC
.	TRBV5-1	TRBJ2-2	.	CASSLTPGNTGELFF	TGCGCCAGCAGCTTGACGCCGGGAAACACCGGGGAGCTGTTTTTT
.	TRBV21-1	TRBJ1-1	.	CASSNRGRGNTEAFF	TGTGCCAGCAGCAATAGGGGCAGGGGGAACACTGAAGCTTTCTTT
.	TRBV6-1	TRBJ1-1	.	CASTPGASGTEAFF	TGTGCCAGCACCCCAGGGGCGTCTGGCACTGAAGCTTTCTTT
few	TRBV30	TRBJ1-2	.	CAWIQAYESAWGYTF	TGTGCCTGGATCCAGGCTTATGAGTCGGCGTGGGGCTACACCTTC
.	TRBV7-9	TRBJ2-1	TRBD1	CASSPGTGGNEQFF	TGTGCCAGCAGCCCCGGGACAGGGGGCAATGAGCAGTTCTTC
.	TRBV29-1	TRBJ2-5	TRBD2	CSVESSGRLRETQYF	TGCAGCGTTGAATCTAGCGGGAGGTTAAGGGAGACCCAGTACTTC